Included here is one T cell receptor beta chain sequence, with context. Its target is not known. The time point was: pretreatment peripheral blood. Looked up from germline, CDR1 is LNHDA and CDR2 is SQIVND (reference sequence). V shed 3 bases, J shed 2 bases, and the junction held 9 bases outside the gene matches. This CDR3 is built from 19 residues. The source of the sample is a study of PD-L1 blockade in urothelial cancer. Study-level information: Patients' atezolizumab regimen, 1,200 mg intravenously every 3 weeks, began in the mid-2010s. Reported median T cell count for blood samples was around 140,000.

The study's findings and limits: Blood TCR clonality below the median before treatment was a predictor of better survival.

TCRdb's table, derived via immunoSEQ multiplex PCR, lists solely in-frame clones and lacks some. The repertoire has 70,000 or so clones, approximately 87% of them found once; the top ten carry around 4.8%. This receptor was taken from a man between 65 and 85 years old with urothelial cancer. This chain uses TRBV19 with TRBJ2-6, with TRBD1 identical over 11 bases. The sample was PBMCs, taken around atezolizumab (anti-PD-L1) treatment. As DNA, the CDR3 is TGTGCCAGTAGTATTGGTGGGTGGGGACAGGGGGCTGGGGCCAACGTCCTGACTTTC. It translates to CASSIGGWGQGAGANVLTF.